This T cell receptor (beta chain) was recovered during a study of CD8 T cells in ankylosing spondylitis. Study observations and caveats: Past research had described some motif variants in reactive arthritis synovial fluid and blood. Roughly eight highly homologous variants formed a TCR beta motif that appeared characteristic of ankylosing spondylitis blood. It was reported that disease-linked clones were significantly enriched in matched ankylosing spondylitis synovial fluid.

This clonotype appeared many times. Its antigen is unknown. Quantitative 5'-RACE with molecular barcodes produced the TCR beta libraries. Each CDR3 protein gets one entry after TCRdb re-called the 5' RACE reads with MiXCR. The sample has approximately 520,000 distinct CDR3 sequences; about 5.2% are singletons. This CDR3 has 11 residues. V was clipped by 2 bases and J by 9 bases, with 9 bases between them. Germline V CDR1 and CDR2: DFQATT, SNEGSKA (reference sequence). This clonotype originated in a male donor with ankylosing spondylitis. The sample comprised blood, either unsorted or a sorted T cell fraction (not recorded which). V and J are TRBV20-1 and TRBJ2-3; weak D call: TRBD2 (6 bases). CDR3 bases: TGCAGTGCTAGACAGGAGGGGACGCAGTATTTT. Translated, it gives CSARQEGTQYF.